These 3 T cell receptor beta chains came from one sample sequenced in a study of blood T cell repertoires in COVID-19 (dated by TCRdb to the early 2020s). Libraries were constructed by the immunoSEQ multiplex PCR assay. TCRdb took over this immuneACCESS table, retaining in-frame rearrangements with V and J assigned. Such tables are incomplete; in checked studies, under half of the missing clones stem from an unresolved V gene, and the remainder is unexplained. Recorded for this sample are 120,000 or so clones; nearly 90% of them occurred a single time. The ten largest clones add up to 3.8% of the sample. The sample was peripheral blood. The receptors were gathered from a woman aged 60 to 75 with COVID-19, enrolled during active disease.

This clone was seen a handful of times. The chain carries TRBV7-9 and TRBJ1-3; D not certain. V was trimmed by 1 base and J by 0 bases, leaving 10 bases between them. There are 16 residues in the CDR3. CDR1 is SEHNR, CDR2 FQNEAQ, per germline (reference sequence). CDR3 loop: CASSLEQALSGNTIYF. The CDR3 nucleotides read TGTGCCAGCAGCTTAGAGCAGGCGCTCTCTGGAAACACCATATATTTT.

The chain has TRBV5-1 and TRBJ1-5; 8 nucleotides line up with TRBD1. The V segment lost 0 bases and the J segment 2 bases; nucleotides outside the gene matches: 4. This CDR3 comprises 16 residues. Per the germline V gene, CDR1 is SGHRS and CDR2 is YFSETQ. In DNA, the CDR3 is TGCGCCAGCAGCTTGGGAGGACAGGGAGGCAATCAGCCCCAGCATTTT. Translation: CASSLGGQGGNQPQHF.

The rearrangement links TRBV23-1 to TRBJ1-2; the D gene is possibly TRBD1 (6 bases). TRBV23-1 qualifies as an ORF whose function is uncertain. The V and J ends lost 0 bases and 2 bases respectively, with 13 bases between them. The CDR3 consists of 16 residues. Here the CDR3 reads CASSQSRAGANYGYTF. The CDR3 DNA is TGCGCCAGCAGTCAATCTAGGGCAGGGGCCAACTATGGCTACACCTTC.